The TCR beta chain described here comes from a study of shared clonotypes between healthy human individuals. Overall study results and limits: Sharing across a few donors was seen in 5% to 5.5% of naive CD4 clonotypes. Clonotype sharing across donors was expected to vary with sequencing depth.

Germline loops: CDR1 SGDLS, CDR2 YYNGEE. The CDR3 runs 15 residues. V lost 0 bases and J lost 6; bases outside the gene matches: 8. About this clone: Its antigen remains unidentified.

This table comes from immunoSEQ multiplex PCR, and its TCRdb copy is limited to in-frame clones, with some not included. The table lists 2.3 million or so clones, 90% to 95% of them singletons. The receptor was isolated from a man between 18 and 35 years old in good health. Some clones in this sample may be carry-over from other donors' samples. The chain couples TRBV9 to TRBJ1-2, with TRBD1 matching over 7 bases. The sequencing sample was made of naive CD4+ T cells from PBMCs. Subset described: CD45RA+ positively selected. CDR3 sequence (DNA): TGTGCCAGCAGCGTAGTGGACAGGAGCTATAATGGCTACACCTTC. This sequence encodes CASSVVDRSYNGYTF. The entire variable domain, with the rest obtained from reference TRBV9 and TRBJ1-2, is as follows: DSGVTQTPKHLITATGQRVTLRCSPRSGDLSVYWYQQSLDQGLQFLIQYYNGEERAKGNILERFSAQQFPDLHSELNLSSLELGDSALYFCASSVVDRSYNGYTFGSGTRLTVV.